A single T cell receptor (beta chain) is shown here with its context. The target antigen is unknown. Germline-derived CDR1 and CDR2 are SGHRS and YFSETQ. The CDR3 is 15 residues long. Trimming removed 2 bases from V and 2 bases from J, with 12 bases in between. This record comes from a study of cytomegalovirus exposure and HLA in healthy donors. The study, taken as a whole, reports: In a later analysis, first-cohort TCR clusters were found to tend to co-occur in the 120 or so validation repertoires. In vitro work confirmed that three CMV-associated chains recognize CMV antigens. There were some public TCRs occurring in many donors, but most TCR sequences were rare.

Assay: immunoSEQ multiplex PCR; the TCRdb copy retains only in-frame clones and omits some. The sample has approximately 170,000 clones; approximately 84% are singletons. What was sequenced was PBMCs. The V and J genes are TRBV5-1 and TRBJ2-3, with D maybe TRBD1 (6 bases). The TCR was taken from a young man in good health and CMV-seropositive. DNA for the CDR3: TGCGCCAGCAGCTTCCAGGGGTCGTTCACAGATACGCAGTATTTT. Amino acids: CASSFQGSFTDTQYF.